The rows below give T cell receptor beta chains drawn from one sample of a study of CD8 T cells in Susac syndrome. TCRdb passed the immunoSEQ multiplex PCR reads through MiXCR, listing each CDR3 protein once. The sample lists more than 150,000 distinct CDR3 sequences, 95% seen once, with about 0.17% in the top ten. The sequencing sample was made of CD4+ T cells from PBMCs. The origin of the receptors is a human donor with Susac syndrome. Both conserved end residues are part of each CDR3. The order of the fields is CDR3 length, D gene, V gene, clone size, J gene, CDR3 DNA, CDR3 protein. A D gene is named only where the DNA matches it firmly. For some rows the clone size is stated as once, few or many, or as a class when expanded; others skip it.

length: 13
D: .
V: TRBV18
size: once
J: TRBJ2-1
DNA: TGTGCCAGCTCACCGGACGAGCTAGCGAGTGGGTTCTTC
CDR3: CASSPDELASGFF

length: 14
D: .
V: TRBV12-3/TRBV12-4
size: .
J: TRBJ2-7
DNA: TGTGCCAGCAGTTTGAGTAGCGGACTTTACGAGCAGTACTTC
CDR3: CASSLSSGLYEQYF

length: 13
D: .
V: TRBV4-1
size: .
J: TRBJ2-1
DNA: TGCGCCAGCAGGGGAGGTAGGCTCAATGAGCAGTTCTTC
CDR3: CASRGGRLNEQFF

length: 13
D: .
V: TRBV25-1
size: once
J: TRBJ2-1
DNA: TGTGCCAGCAGCAAGAATGGGCCGGTTGAGCAGTTCTTC
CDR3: CASSKNGPVEQFF

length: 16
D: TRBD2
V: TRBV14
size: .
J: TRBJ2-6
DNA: TGTGCCAGCAGCCTCCGCGGGGGCTCTGGGGCCAACGTCCTGACTTTC
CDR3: CASSLRGGSGANVLTF

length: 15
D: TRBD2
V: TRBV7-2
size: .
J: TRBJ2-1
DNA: TGTGCCAGCAGCTCGGGACTAGCGGGGAACAATGAGCAGTTCTTC
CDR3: CASSSGLAGNNEQFF

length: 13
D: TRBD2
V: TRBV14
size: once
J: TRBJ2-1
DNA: TGTGCCAGCAGCCAAGTCTGGGGGGGTGAGCAGTTCTTC
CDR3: CASSQVWGGEQFF

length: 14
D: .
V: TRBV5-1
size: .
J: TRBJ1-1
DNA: TGCGCCAGCAGTCTGGGGGCGGGAAACACTGAAGCTTTCTTT
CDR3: CASSLGAGNTEAFF

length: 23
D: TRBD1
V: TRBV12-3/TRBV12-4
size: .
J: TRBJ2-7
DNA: TGTGCCAGCAGTCCACCGGGACAGGGGACCGCCGGGCCATCTGGACCATCCCGCTACGAGCAGTACTTC
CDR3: CASSPPGQGTAGPSGPSRYEQYF

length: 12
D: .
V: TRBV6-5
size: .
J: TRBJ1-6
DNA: TGTGCCAGCAGTCAGGGGAGCTCGGCCCTCCACTTT
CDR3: CASSQGSSALHF

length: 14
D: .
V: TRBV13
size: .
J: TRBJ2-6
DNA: TGTGCCAGTTCCCCTCGACCGGGGGCCAACGTCCTGACTTTC
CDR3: CASSPRPGANVLTF

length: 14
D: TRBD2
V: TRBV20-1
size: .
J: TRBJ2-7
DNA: TGCAGTGCCAATGAGGGACTAGAAGTTGCCGAGCAGTACTTC
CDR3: CSANEGLEVAEQYF

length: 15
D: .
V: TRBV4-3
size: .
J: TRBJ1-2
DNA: TGCGCCAGCAGCCCCCGGGGGGGGAGTGACTATGGCTACACCTTC
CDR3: CASSPRGGSDYGYTF

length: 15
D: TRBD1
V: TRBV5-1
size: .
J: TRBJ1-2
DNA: TGCGCCAGCAGCTTGGAGGGACAGCTTTCCACCGGCTACACCTTC
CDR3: CASSLEGQLSTGYTF

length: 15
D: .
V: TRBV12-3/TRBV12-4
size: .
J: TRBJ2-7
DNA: TGTGCCAGCAGTTCCCGACAGGCGACTCCCTACGAGCAGTACTTC
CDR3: CASSSRQATPYEQYF

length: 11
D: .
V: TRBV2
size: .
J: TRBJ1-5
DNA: TGTGCCAGCAGTGATTCGCAGCCCCAGCATTTT
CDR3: CASSDSQPQHF

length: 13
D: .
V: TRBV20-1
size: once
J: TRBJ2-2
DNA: TGCAGTGCTACCCAGGGTAACACCGGGGAGCTGTTTTTT
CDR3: CSATQGNTGELFF

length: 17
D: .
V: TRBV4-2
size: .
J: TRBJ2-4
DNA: TGTGCCAGCAGCCAAGATCGGGTAGGGGCGAGCAAAAACATTCAGTACTTC
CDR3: CASSQDRVGASKNIQYF

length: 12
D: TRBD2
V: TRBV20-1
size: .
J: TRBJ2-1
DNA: TGCAGTGCAACCTTAGCGGGGGATGAGCAGTTCTTC
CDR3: CSATLAGDEQFF

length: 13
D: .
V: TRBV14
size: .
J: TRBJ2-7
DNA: TGTGCCAGCAGCCGACAGGACTCCTACGAGCAGTACTTC
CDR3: CASSRQDSYEQYF

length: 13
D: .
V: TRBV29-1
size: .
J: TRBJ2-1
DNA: TGCAGCGGGAGGCCCAGAACGTACAATGAGCAGTTCTTC
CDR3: CSGRPRTYNEQFF

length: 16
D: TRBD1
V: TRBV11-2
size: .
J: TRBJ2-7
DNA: TGTGCCAGCAGCCCCGGAGACAGGGTAATATCTTACGAGCAGTACTTC
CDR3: CASSPGDRVISYEQYF

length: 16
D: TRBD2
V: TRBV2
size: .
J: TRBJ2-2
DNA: TGTGCCAGCAGATCCGGGACTAGCGGGTATACCGGGGAGCTGTTTTTT
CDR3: CASRSGTSGYTGELFF

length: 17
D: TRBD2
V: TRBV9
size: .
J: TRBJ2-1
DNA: TGTGCCAGCAGCGAACCACTAGGCGGGGGGGCCTACAATGAGCAGTTCTTC
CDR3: CASSEPLGGGAYNEQFF

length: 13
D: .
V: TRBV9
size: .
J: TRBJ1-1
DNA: TGTGCCAGCAGCGTAGATCCAGGGACTGAAGCTTTCTTT
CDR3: CASSVDPGTEAFF

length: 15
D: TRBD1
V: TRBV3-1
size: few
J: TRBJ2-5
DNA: TGTGCCAGCAGCCCGGGACAGGGGTTGGCAGAGACCCAGTACTTC
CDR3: CASSPGQGLAETQYF

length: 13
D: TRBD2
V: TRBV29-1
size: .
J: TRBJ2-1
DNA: TGCAGCGTGGGGACTAGCGGGACGCCCATAGAGTTCTTC
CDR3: CSVGTSGTPIEFF

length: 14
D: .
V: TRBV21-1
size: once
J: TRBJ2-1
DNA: TGTGCCAGCAGCAAATCGGGTCCCTACAATGAGCAGTTCTTC
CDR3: CASSKSGPYNEQFF

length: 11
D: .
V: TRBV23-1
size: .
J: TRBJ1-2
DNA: TGCGCCAGCAGTTGTGTGAGAGGCTACACCTTC
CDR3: CASSCVRGYTF

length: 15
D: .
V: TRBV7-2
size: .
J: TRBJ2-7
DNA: TGTGCCAGCAGCTTCCACGGGGGCAGCTCCTACGAGCAGTACTTC
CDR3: CASSFHGGSSYEQYF

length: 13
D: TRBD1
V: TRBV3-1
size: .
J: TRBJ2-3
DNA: TGTGCCAGCAGCCCCCTACAGGGGGGTACGCAGTATTTT
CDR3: CASSPLQGGTQYF

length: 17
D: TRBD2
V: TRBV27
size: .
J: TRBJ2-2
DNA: TGTGCCAGCAGTCCCGTCGGGAGGGTCTGGGACACCGGGGAGCTGTTTTTT
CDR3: CASSPVGRVWDTGELFF

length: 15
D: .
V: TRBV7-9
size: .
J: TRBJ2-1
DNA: TGTGCCACCGATCCCGGGGGGCGAGAGAACAATGAGCAGTTCTTC
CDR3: CATDPGGRENNEQFF

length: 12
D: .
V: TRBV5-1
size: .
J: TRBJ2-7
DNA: TGCGCCAGCAAGGGGGGAAGTGCCGAGCAGTACTTC
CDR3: CASKGGSAEQYF

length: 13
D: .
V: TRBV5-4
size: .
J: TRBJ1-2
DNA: TGTGCCAGCAGCTCCCGGGAGGGCTATGGCTACACCTTC
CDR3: CASSSREGYGYTF

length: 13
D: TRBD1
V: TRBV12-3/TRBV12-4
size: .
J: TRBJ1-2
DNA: TGTGCCAGCAGTCCGGGACAGGGGCCGGCCCACACCTTC
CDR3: CASSPGQGPAHTF

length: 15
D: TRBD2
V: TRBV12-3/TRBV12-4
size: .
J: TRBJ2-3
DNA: TGTGCCAGCAGCCCGATCGGGACTATGGCTGATACGCAGTATTTT
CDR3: CASSPIGTMADTQYF

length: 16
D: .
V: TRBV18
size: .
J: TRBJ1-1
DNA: TGTGCCAGCTCACCAGCGGGAAGGGGCGGCAACACTGAAGCTTTCTTT
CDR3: CASSPAGRGGNTEAFF

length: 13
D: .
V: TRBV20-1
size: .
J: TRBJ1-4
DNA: TGCAGTGCTGCACAGGGCGCTGGGGAAAAACTGTTTTTT
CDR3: CSAAQGAGEKLFF

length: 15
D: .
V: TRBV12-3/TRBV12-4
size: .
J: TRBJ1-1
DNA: TGTGCCAGCAGTTTACAGGGGAAGGCGAACACTGAAGCTTTCTTT
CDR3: CASSLQGKANTEAFF

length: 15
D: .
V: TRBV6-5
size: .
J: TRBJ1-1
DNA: TGTGCCAGCAGCTCGGCCCGTAGAGGGAACACTGAAGCTTTCTTT
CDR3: CASSSARRGNTEAFF

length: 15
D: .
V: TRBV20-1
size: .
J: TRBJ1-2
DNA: TGCAGTGCCTCTCGAGGACAGTCGAAAGCCTTTGGCTACACCTTC
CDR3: CSASRGQSKAFGYTF

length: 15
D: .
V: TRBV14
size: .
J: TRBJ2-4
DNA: TGTGCCAGCAGCCAAGTGGGCTTAGCCAAAAACATTCAGTACTTC
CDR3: CASSQVGLAKNIQYF

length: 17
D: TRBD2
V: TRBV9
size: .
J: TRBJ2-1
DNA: TGTGCCAGCAGCGTTACCCCGGCGGGGGGCTCCTACAATGAGCAGTTCTTC
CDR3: CASSVTPAGGSYNEQFF

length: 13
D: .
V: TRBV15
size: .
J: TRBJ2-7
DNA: TGTGCCACCAGCAGAGAGCGTACCTACGAGCAGTACTTC
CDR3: CATSRERTYEQYF

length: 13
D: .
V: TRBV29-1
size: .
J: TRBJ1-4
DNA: TGCAGCGTTGAAGGGCAGGTTGGGGGAAAACTGTTTTTT
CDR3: CSVEGQVGGKLFF

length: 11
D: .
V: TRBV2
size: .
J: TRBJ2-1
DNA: TGTGCCAGCAGTGAACACGATGAGCAGTTCTTC
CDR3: CASSEHDEQFF

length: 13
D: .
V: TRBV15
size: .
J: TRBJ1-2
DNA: TGTGCCACCAGCAGAGGCCGTACCTATGGCTACACCTTC
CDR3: CATSRGRTYGYTF

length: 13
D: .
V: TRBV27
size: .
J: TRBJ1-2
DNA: TGTGCCAGCAGTGATCTAGGGCTCTATGGCTACACCTTC
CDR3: CASSDLGLYGYTF

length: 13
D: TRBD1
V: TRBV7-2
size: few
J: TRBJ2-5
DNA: TGTGCCAGCAGCCAGGGACAGCAAGAGACCCAGTACTTC
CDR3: CASSQGQQETQYF